The rows below give T cell receptor beta chains drawn from one sample of a study of T cell responses to AZD1222 COVID-19 vaccine. Produced via immunoSEQ multiplex PCR; TCRdb's table is partial and in-frame only. The top ten hold less than 4.5% of the sample, which has about 200,000 clones, about 92% seen once. Here the sequenced sample was peripheral blood, taken 28 days after the second dose of the MenACWY control vaccine. These TCRs come from an adult who received the MenACWY meningococcal vaccine as a control. The CDR3 runs from the conserved cysteine through the conserved F or W. D genes are given only for firm matches. Clone size is shown for a subset of rows, as once, few, many or a class of expanded clone.

J: TRBJ2-4
V: TRBV3-1/TRBV3-2
D: NA
size: NA
DNA: TGTGCCAGCAGCCCAAGGGGCCCCCTAGCCAAAAACATTCAGTACTTC
CDR3: CASSPRGPLAKNIQYF

J: TRBJ1-3
V: TRBV11-3
D: NA
size: NA
DNA: TGTGCCAGCAGCTTAGACCCATCGCAAAACACCATATATTTT
CDR3: CASSLDPSQNTIYF

J: TRBJ1-2
V: TRBV28
D: NA
size: NA
DNA: TGTGCCAGCACTCAATCACAGGGTAACGGCTACACCTTC
CDR3: CASTQSQGNGYTF

J: TRBJ2-2
V: TRBV11-2
D: NA
size: once
DNA: TGTGCCAGCAGCTTAACCCAGGCCCGTCTGGAGCTGTTTTTT
CDR3: CASSLTQARLELFF

J: TRBJ2-1
V: TRBV6-5
D: NA
size: few
DNA: TGTGCCGGCTCTAGTGAGGGCTATGAGCAGTTCTTC
CDR3: CAGSSEGYEQFF

J: TRBJ2-1
V: TRBV11-2
D: NA
size: NA
DNA: TGTGCCAGCAGCTTAAACTTTGACTCCTACAATGAGCAGTTCTTC
CDR3: CASSLNFDSYNEQFF

J: TRBJ2-7
V: TRBV2
D: NA
size: NA
DNA: TGTGCCAGCAGGGGCGGGGATAGTTACGAGCAGTACTTC
CDR3: CASRGGDSYEQYF

J: TRBJ1-5
V: TRBV27
D: TRBD1
size: NA
DNA: TGTGCCAGCAGTGACGGTCGGACAGGGCGCAATCAGCCCCAGCATTTT
CDR3: CASSDGRTGRNQPQHF

J: TRBJ2-1
V: TRBV5-1
D: TRBD2
size: few
DNA: TGCGCCAGCAGCTCAGACGGGAGGCTCAATGAGCAGTTCTTC
CDR3: CASSSDGRLNEQFF

J: TRBJ1-2
V: TRBV3-1/TRBV3-2
D: NA
size: once
DNA: TGTGCCAGCAGCCAACCTTCCGGGTCCGCATATGGCTACACCTTC
CDR3: CASSQPSGSAYGYTF

J: TRBJ2-2
V: TRBV30
D: NA
size: NA
DNA: TGTGCCTGGACTGGGGGGATCGGAACCGGGGAGCTGTTTTTT
CDR3: CAWTGGIGTGELFF

J: TRBJ2-1
V: TRBV7-8
D: TRBD2
size: NA
DNA: TGTGCCAGCAGCAGCCCCCTAGCGGGCCGCGGGAATGAGCAGTTCTTC
CDR3: CASSSPLAGRGNEQFF

J: TRBJ2-7
V: TRBV11-3
D: TRBD2
size: NA
DNA: TGTGCCAGCAGCCCTCCCCTACTAGCGGGAACCTACGAGCAGTACTTC
CDR3: CASSPPLLAGTYEQYF

J: TRBJ2-1
V: TRBV5-1
D: TRBD1
size: NA
DNA: TGCGCCAGCAGCTGGGCGACAGGGTCAATCAATGAGCAGTTCTTC
CDR3: CASSWATGSINEQFF

J: TRBJ1-5
V: TRBV2
D: NA
size: NA
DNA: TGTGCCAGCAGCAGGGGCGGGCAGCCCCAGCATTTT
CDR3: CASSRGGQPQHF

J: TRBJ2-2
V: TRBV7-3
D: TRBD1
size: once
DNA: TGTGCCAGCACCCTGACAGGGATTACCGGGGAGCTGTTTTTT
CDR3: CASTLTGITGELFF

J: TRBJ2-3
V: TRBV19
D: NA
size: NA
DNA: TGTGCCAGTAGTTCACACCGGGGAGCAGATACGCAGTATTTT
CDR3: CASSSHRGADTQYF

J: TRBJ1-4
V: TRBV18
D: NA
size: NA
DNA: TGTGCCAGCTCACCGAGAGGAAATGAAAAACTGTTTTTT
CDR3: CASSPRGNEKLFF

J: TRBJ1-2
V: TRBV15
D: TRBD1
size: NA
DNA: TGTGCCACCAGCAGAGGAGGGGGGGACAGGGCAGGTGGCTACACCTTC
CDR3: CATSRGGGDRAGGYTF

J: TRBJ2-1
V: TRBV6-1
D: TRBD2
size: NA
DNA: TGTGCCAGCAGTGAAAGAGCGGGAGTTGCCTACAATGAGCAGTTCTTC
CDR3: CASSERAGVAYNEQFF

J: TRBJ1-1
V: TRBV27
D: NA
size: NA
DNA: TGTGCCAGCAGTTTAACTTCAGGGGCGGCCACTGAAGCTTTCTTT
CDR3: CASSLTSGAATEAFF

J: TRBJ2-7
V: TRBV28
D: TRBD1
size: NA
DNA: TGTGCCAGCAGCCAGCAGGGGGTGGAGCAGTACTTC
CDR3: CASSQQGVEQYF

J: TRBJ2-1
V: TRBV5-1
D: TRBD1
size: once
DNA: TGCGCCAGCAGCTTGAGGGGGCCCTCCGGGAATGAGCAGTTCTTC
CDR3: CASSLRGPSGNEQFF

J: TRBJ1-5
V: TRBV10-2
D: NA
size: NA
DNA: TGCGCCAGCGGCGCCCTTAATCAGCCCCAGCATTTT
CDR3: CASGALNQPQHF

J: TRBJ2-1
V: TRBV27
D: NA
size: NA
DNA: TGTGCCAGCAGTGGTCCCCCCTACAATGAGCAGTTCTTC
CDR3: CASSGPPYNEQFF

J: TRBJ1-6
V: TRBV2
D: TRBD1
size: NA
DNA: TGTGCCAGCAGTAGGGACAGTGGATCACCCCTCCACTTT
CDR3: CASSRDSGSPLHF

J: TRBJ2-1
V: TRBV27
D: NA
size: once
DNA: TGTGCCAGCAGTTTGTTACCGGGAAATGAGCAGTTCTTC
CDR3: CASSLLPGNEQFF

J: TRBJ1-2
V: TRBV29-1
D: TRBD1
size: once
DNA: TGCAGCGTCCAAGGTGGACAGGGGGTTCATAGTGGCTACACCTTC
CDR3: CSVQGGQGVHSGYTF

J: TRBJ1-6
V: TRBV6-5
D: TRBD1
size: once
DNA: TGTGCCAGCAGTTATTTCCGGGACAGGGCTAATTCACCCCTCCACTTT
CDR3: CASSYFRDRANSPLHF

J: TRBJ2-3
V: TRBV6-5
D: NA
size: NA
DNA: TGTGCCAGCAGTAACCGCCCGAGAATCACAGATACGCAGTATTTT
CDR3: CASSNRPRITDTQYF

J: TRBJ1-2
V: TRBV24-1
D: NA
size: NA
DNA: TGTGCCACCAGCGAAGTTGGGCAGGCGGGCGAGTATGGCTACACCTTC
CDR3: CATSEVGQAGEYGYTF